The source of this TCR beta chain is a study of T cell repertoires in cytomegalovirus infection. Study in general: Selection of CMV epitopes for the study included recently identified HLA-C-restricted and well-studied HLA-B-restricted ones. Public TCR beta signatures provided an indication of both CMV infection and a matching HLA type.

Notes on the study in general: Carriers of CMV and the relevant HLA type were discriminated by public TCR beta frequency. Within the response measured ex vivo, HLA-C-restricted CMV-specific TCR beta clonotypes were dominant.

TCRdb itself ran the reads through MiXCR, one entry per CDR3 protein. This sample has about 160,000 distinct CDR3 sequences, with about 20% found just once. This clonotype was recorded a few times. No antigen is known for it. The CDR3 is made up of 16 amino acids. J lost 5 bases, V lost 5 bases, and 12 bases had no gene match. The germline V gene has CDR1 SGHTA and CDR2 FQGNSA. The chain employs TRBV7-2 and TRBJ2-3, with TRBD1 matching 8 bases. Sample: CD8+ T cells from cultured PBMCs, taken from culture after CMV antigen stimulation. The TCR was taken from a human donor in good health (CMV status not recorded). Some clones in this sample may be carry-over from other donors' samples. CDR3: CASSDEYRDRRDTQYF. For the CDR3, the DNA is TGTGCCAGCAGCGACGAATACCGGGACAGGAGAGATACGCAGTATTTT.